A selection of T cell receptor beta chains follows, all from one sample in a study of blood T cell repertoires in COVID-19. Using immunoSEQ multiplex PCR, the repertoire was profiled, and TCRdb retains in-frame clones only, with some absent. The sample carries 150,000 to 200,000 clones, approximately 80% recorded once. Source material: peripheral blood. Every receptor here comes from a middle-aged man who had recovered from COVID-19. The CDR3 runs from the conserved cysteine through the conserved F or W. D genes are given only for firm matches. A clone size is listed for some rows: how often the clone was seen (once, few, many), or a class if it is expanded.

size: NA; D: TRBD2; length: 16; J: TRBJ2-1; V: TRBV6-5; CDR3: CASSYSPSGAYNEQFF
size: NA; D: NA; length: 15; J: TRBJ2-5; V: TRBV3-1/TRBV3-2; CDR3: CASSQDPGGFGTQYF
size: NA; D: TRBD1; length: 15; J: TRBJ1-5; V: TRBV28; CDR3: CASSRGQGGYQPQHF
size: NA; D: NA; length: 17; J: TRBJ2-7; V: TRBV19; CDR3: CASSPPPTGPRAYEQYF
size: NA; D: NA; length: 18; J: TRBJ1-4; V: TRBV29-1; CDR3: CSVVPLQGPTPNNEKLFF
size: NA; D: NA; length: 12; J: TRBJ1-2; V: TRBV6-6; CDR3: CATTSGGYGYTF
size: NA; D: NA; length: 15; J: TRBJ2-5; V: TRBV7-3; CDR3: CASSPGGSRQETQYF
size: NA; D: TRBD1; length: 16; J: TRBJ2-2; V: TRBV11-2; CDR3: CASSLTGAMNTGELFF
size: few; D: NA; length: 15; J: TRBJ1-1; V: TRBV6-5; CDR3: CASSRRTQGNTEAFF
size: NA; D: TRBD1; length: 14; J: TRBJ1-2; V: TRBV6-6; CDR3: CASSFSDRVSGYTF
size: NA; D: TRBD2; length: 16; J: TRBJ2-5; V: TRBV6-2/TRBV6-3; CDR3: CASSYSLAEIQETQYF
size: NA; D: TRBD2; length: 14; J: TRBJ2-1; V: TRBV5-1; CDR3: CASYSGSLLHEQFF
size: NA; D: TRBD2; length: 16; J: TRBJ2-1; V: TRBV9; CDR3: CASSVDPGGSYNEQFF
size: NA; D: TRBD2; length: 18; J: TRBJ2-7; V: TRBV3-1/TRBV3-2; CDR3: CASSQGPLSREFLNEQYF
size: NA; D: NA; length: 15; J: TRBJ1-2; V: TRBV28; CDR3: CASSLRGRRIYGYTF
size: NA; D: NA; length: 15; J: TRBJ2-2; V: TRBV5-1; CDR3: CASSFGGLGAGELFF
size: NA; D: NA; length: 15; J: TRBJ1-5; V: TRBV19; CDR3: CASSWNPSSNQPQHF
size: NA; D: TRBD1; length: 14; J: TRBJ1-1; V: TRBV10-3; CDR3: CAISQTGEYTEAFF
size: NA; D: TRBD1; length: 15; J: TRBJ2-1; V: TRBV24-1; CDR3: CATSDGTGVTDEQFF
size: NA; D: NA; length: 13; J: TRBJ1-2; V: TRBV9; CDR3: CASSVDRNYGYTF
size: NA; D: TRBD2; length: 14; J: TRBJ2-7; V: TRBV7-9; CDR3: CASNLAGGGYEQYF
size: NA; D: NA; length: 12; J: TRBJ1-2; V: TRBV29-1; CDR3: CSVGALNYGYTF
size: NA; D: TRBD2; length: 15; J: TRBJ2-3; V: TRBV6-5; CDR3: CASRDWGLATDTQYF
size: once; D: NA; length: 13; J: TRBJ1-2; V: TRBV3-1/TRBV3-2; CDR3: CASSQEQYSGYTF
size: once; D: TRBD2; length: 14; J: TRBJ2-7; V: TRBV29-1; CDR3: CSVESSGGTYEQYF
size: many; D: NA; length: 17; J: TRBJ1-1; V: TRBV4-3; CDR3: CASSQGRGMSMNTEAFF
size: NA; D: NA; length: 13; J: TRBJ2-3; V: TRBV7-2; CDR3: CASGYRTTDTQYF
size: NA; D: TRBD2; length: 15; J: TRBJ2-1; V: TRBV2; CDR3: CASSRLAGGRNEQFF
size: NA; D: NA; length: 17; J: TRBJ2-1; V: TRBV10-1; CDR3: CASSESGGGPTGAEQFF
size: NA; D: TRBD2; length: 15; J: TRBJ2-7; V: TRBV27; CDR3: CASSLWSGRAYEQYF
size: NA; D: TRBD2; length: 15; J: TRBJ2-1; V: TRBV6-2/TRBV6-3; CDR3: CASSYAAGAGNEQFF
size: NA; D: TRBD1; length: 16; J: TRBJ1-3; V: TRBV18; CDR3: CASSPLQGGTGNTIYF
size: NA; D: TRBD1; length: 16; J: TRBJ2-2; V: TRBV6-2/TRBV6-3; CDR3: CASSYFRDRRTGELFF
size: NA; D: NA; length: 15; J: TRBJ1-2; V: TRBV6-2/TRBV6-3; CDR3: CASSYSRTSNYGYTF
size: NA; D: TRBD2; length: 14; J: TRBJ2-1; V: TRBV18; CDR3: CASSPSLAGGEQFF
size: many; D: NA; length: 15; J: TRBJ2-1; V: TRBV5-1; CDR3: CASSLGGTGHNEQFF
size: NA; D: NA; length: 13; J: TRBJ2-1; V: TRBV7-2; CDR3: CASSLGQLNEQFF
size: NA; D: NA; length: 16; J: TRBJ1-3; V: TRBV15; CDR3: CATSRQQLSSGDTIYF